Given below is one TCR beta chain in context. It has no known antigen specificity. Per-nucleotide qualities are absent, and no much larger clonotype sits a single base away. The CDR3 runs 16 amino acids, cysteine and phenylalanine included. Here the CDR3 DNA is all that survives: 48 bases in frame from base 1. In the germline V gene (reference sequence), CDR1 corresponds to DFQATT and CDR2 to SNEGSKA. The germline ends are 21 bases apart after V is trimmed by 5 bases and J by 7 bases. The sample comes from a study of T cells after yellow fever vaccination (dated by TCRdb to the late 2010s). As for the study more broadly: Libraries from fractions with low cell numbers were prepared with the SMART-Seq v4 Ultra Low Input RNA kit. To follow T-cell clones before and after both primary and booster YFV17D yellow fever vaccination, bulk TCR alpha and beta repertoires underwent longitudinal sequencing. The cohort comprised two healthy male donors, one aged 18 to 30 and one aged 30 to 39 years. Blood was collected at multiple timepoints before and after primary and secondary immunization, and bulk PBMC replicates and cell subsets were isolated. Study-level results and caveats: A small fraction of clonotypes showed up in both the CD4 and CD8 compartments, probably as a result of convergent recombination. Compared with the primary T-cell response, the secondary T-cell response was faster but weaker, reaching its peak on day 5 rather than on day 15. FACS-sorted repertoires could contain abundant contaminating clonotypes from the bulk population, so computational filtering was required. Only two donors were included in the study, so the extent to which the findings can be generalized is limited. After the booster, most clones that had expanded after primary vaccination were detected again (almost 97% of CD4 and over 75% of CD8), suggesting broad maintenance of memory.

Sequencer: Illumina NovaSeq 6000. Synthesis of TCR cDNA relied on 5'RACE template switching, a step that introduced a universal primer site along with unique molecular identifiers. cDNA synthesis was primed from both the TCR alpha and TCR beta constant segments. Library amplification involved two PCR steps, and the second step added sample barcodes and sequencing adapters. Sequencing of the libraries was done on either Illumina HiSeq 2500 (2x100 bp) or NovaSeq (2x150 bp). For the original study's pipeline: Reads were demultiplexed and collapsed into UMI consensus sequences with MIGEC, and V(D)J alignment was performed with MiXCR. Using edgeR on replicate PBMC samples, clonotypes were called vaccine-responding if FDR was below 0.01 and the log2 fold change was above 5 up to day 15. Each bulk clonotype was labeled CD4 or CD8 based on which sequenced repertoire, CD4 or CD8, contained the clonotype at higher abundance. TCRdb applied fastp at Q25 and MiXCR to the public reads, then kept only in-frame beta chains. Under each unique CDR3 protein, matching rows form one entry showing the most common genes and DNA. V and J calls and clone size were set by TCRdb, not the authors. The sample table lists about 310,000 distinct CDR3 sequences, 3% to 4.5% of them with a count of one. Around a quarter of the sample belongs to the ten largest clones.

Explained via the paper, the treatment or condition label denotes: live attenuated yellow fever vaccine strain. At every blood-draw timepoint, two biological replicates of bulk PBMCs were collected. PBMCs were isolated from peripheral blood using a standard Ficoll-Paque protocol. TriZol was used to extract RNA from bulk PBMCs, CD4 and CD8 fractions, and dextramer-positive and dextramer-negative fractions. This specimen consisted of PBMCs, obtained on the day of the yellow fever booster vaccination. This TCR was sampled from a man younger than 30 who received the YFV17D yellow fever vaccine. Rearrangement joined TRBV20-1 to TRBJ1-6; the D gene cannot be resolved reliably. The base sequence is TGCAGTGCTCCGTCTCGTAGAGTGGAGGAGAATTCACCCCTCCACTTT. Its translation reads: CSAPSRRVEENSPLHF.